This TCR beta chain comes out of a study of blood T cells in healthy people across ages. Regarding the study as a whole: Lack of knowledge of donor CMV status possibly confounded expanded clonotype changes.

V trimming: 0 bases; J trimming: 11 bases; junction bases outside the gene matches: 16. Germline CDR1 SGHRS, CDR2 YFSETQ. The CDR3 is 16 amino acids. Points on this clonotype: The antigen remains unidentified.

Through a sample-barcoded 5' primer and a J-beta primer mix, a second PCR was run for 7 to 11 cycles. All samples yielded 2.5 million or more CDR3-containing paired-end reads. TCRdb independently ran MiXCR on the 5' RACE reads; one entry per CDR3 protein. The sample has hundreds of thousands of distinct CDR3 sequences; around 43% are singletons. The sequence derives from a man older than 75 in good health. The J gene is TRBJ2-5, the V gene TRBV5-1; 7 bases map to TRBD2. The sequenced sample was blood. The CDR3 sequence: CASSLVKGGGGNEQYF. The DNA of the CDR3 is TGCGCCAGCAGCTTGGTGAAGGGAGGCGGGGGTAATGAGCAGTACTTC. Full variable domain (missing parts from reference TRBV5-1 and TRBJ2-5): KAGVTQTPRYLIKTRGQQVTLSCSPISGHRSVSWYQQTPGQGLQFLFEYFSETQRNKGNFPGRFSGRQFSNSRSEMNVSTLELGDSALYLCASSLVKGGGGNEQYFGPGTRLLVL.